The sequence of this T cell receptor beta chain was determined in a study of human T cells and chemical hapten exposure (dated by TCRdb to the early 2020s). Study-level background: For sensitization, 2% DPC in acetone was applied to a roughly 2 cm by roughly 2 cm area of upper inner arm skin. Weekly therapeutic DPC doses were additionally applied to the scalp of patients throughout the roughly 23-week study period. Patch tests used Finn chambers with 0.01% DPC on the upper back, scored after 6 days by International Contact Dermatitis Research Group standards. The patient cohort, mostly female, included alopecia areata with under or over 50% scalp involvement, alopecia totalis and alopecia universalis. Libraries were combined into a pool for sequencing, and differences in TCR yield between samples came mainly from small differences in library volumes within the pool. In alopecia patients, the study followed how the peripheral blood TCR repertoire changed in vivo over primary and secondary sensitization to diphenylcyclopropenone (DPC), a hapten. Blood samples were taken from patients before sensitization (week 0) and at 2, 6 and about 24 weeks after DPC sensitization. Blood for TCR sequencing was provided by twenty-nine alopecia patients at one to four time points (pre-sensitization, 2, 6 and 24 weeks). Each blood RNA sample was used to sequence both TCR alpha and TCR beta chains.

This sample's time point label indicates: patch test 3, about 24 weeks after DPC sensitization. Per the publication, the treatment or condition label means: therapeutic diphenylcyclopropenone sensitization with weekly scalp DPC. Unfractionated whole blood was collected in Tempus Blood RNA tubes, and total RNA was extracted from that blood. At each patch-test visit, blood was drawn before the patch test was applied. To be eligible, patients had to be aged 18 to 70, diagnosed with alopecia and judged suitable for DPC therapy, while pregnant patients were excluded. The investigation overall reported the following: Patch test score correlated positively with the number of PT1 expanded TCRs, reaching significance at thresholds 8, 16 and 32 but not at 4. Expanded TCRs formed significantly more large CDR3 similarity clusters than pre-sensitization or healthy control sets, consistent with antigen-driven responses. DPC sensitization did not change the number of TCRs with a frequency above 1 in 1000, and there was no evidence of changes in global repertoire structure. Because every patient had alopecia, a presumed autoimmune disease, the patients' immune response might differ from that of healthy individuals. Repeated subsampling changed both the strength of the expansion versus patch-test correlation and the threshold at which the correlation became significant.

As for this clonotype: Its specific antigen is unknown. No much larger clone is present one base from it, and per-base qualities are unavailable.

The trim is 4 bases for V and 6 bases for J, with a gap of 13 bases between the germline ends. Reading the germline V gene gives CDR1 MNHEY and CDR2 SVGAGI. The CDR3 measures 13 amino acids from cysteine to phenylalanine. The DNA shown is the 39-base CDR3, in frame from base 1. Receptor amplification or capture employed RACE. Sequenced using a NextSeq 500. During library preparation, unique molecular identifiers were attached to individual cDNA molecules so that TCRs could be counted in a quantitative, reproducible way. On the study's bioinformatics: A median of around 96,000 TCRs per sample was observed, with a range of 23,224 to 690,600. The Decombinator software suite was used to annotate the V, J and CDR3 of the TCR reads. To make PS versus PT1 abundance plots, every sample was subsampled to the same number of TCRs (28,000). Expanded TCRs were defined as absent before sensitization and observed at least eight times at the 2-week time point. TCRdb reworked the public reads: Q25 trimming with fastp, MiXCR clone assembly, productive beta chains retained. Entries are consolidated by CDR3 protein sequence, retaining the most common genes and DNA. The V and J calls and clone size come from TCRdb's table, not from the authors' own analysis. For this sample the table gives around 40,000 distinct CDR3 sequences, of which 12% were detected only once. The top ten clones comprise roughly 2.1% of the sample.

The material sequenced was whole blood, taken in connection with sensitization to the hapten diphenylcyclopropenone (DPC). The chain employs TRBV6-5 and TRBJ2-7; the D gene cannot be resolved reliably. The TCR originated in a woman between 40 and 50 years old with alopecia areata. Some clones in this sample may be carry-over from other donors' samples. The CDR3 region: CASSLALRAEQYF. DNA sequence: TGTGCCAGCAGTTTGGCCCTCCGGGCCGAGCAGTACTTC.